The rows below give T cell receptor beta chains drawn from one sample of a study of shared clonotypes between healthy human individuals. Assay used: immunoSEQ multiplex PCR; TCRdb lists only in-frame clones, some missing. The data contain some 500,000 clones, 90% to 97% of them singletons. Sequencing was done on a sample of naive CD4+ T cells sorted from blood. Receptor source: a woman in her 30s in good health. Both conserved end residues are trimmed from each CDR3.

TRBV5-1 ASSSGAGGYT
TRBV6-9 ASRLPLGRYGYT
TRBV10-2 ASNPDRVMGQY
TRBV7-9 ASTRGDRGRIGANVLT
TRBV2 ASRAARGRAYEQY
TRBV5-4 ASSLPVAGNTGELF
TRBV5-1 ASSLASGADTGELF
TRBV27 ASSFQRDTDTQY
TRBV5-1 ASSRYNRGSANTEAF
TRBV7-9 ASSLARFNRFDNEQF
TRBV2 ASHNRELAGVGSYEQY